This T cell receptor beta chain was profiled in a study of naive and memory T cell subsets. Whole-study results and caveats: Especially in CD8 cells, naive repertoires contained a few larger clonotypes, possibly CD45RA-re-expressing memory cells. Each distinct alpha or beta sequence counts as one clonotype.

Remarks on this clonotype: What it binds is unknown.

From the second PCR step, alpha and beta chains were amplified apart. The beta constant-region primer was an equimolar mix of two oligonucleotides covering TRBC1 and TRBC2. Ligation attached a single-stranded oligonucleotide with a 12-nucleotide UMI and the SP2 primer to the cDNA 3' end. TCRdb analysed the UMI-ligation and nested PCR reads with MiXCR anew, one entry per CDR3 protein. The table has approximately 140,000 distinct CDR3 sequences, approximately 15% seen once. Trimming took 1 base from V and 1 from J, leaving 11 bases between them. Germline V CDR1 and CDR2: SQVTM, ANQGSEA. The CDR3 loop spans 15 amino acids.

This clonotype originated in a human donor in good health. V gene TRBV29-1 combines with J gene TRBJ2-1; D is ambiguous. Specimen: naive CD4+ T cells from blood. In DNA form, the CDR3 reads TGCAGCGTTGAAGCACACAGCAGGTCCTACAATGAGCAGTTCTTC. It is translated as CSVEAHSRSYNEQFF.